A single sample is the source of the 18 T cell receptor beta chains below, sequenced in a study of cytomegalovirus exposure and HLA in healthy donors. Use of 60 Vbeta and 13 Jbeta primers characterized the PCR. Sequencing was performed with immunoSEQ multiplex PCR; in TCRdb, only in-frame clones are kept and a portion is missing. The sample has 100,000 to 150,000 clones, 77% seen once. Sequenced material: PBMCs. The receptors here all came from a male donor in good health and CMV-seropositive.

The chain is built from TRBV11-1 and TRBJ2-3; TRBD2 aligns across 8 bases. This CDR3 comprises 17 residues. Germline CDR1 is SGHAT and CDR2 is FQDESV (reference sequence). With V trimmed by 2 bases and J by 1 base, 8 bases remained unmatched. In DNA, the CDR3 is TGTGCCAGCAGCTTAAGTCTAGCGGGCCTTGGCACAGATACGCAGTATTTT. Amino acids: CASSLSLAGLGTDTQYF.

This chain connects TRBV7-3 to TRBJ2-7; TRBD2 agrees at 14 bases. The CDR3 has 14 amino acids. Trimming took 6 bases from V and 4 from J; bases not matched to a gene: 2. CDR1 SGHTA and CDR2 FQGTGA come from the germline V gene. CDR3 residues: CASSRLAGGYEQYF. Here the CDR3 DNA reads TGTGCCAGCAGTCGACTAGCGGGAGGGTACGAGCAGTACTTC. Variable domain in full (rest from reference TRBV7-3 and TRBJ2-7): GAGVSQTPSNKVTEKGKYVELRCDPISGHTALYWYRQSLGQGPEFLIYFQGTGAADDSGLPNDRFFAVRPEGSVSTLKIQRTERGDSAVYLCASSRLAGGYEQYFGPGTRLTVT.

This chain uses TRBV6-1 with TRBJ2-3; tentative D call: TRBD2 (7 bases). Deletions cut 6 bases from V and 4 bases from J, with 14 bases between. This CDR3 contains 14 residues. Germline loops: CDR1 MNHNS, CDR2 SASEGT. The CDR3 region is CASRGGEGADTQYF. The CDR3 nucleotides are TGTGCCAGCAGAGGGGGGGAAGGTGCAGATACGCAGTATTTT.

This sequence joins TRBV5-1 and TRBJ2-7; D uncertain. Looked up from germline, CDR1 is SGHRS and CDR2 is YFSETQ. The CDR3 runs to 12 residues. Trimming pared 0 bases from V and 3 bases from J, leaving 4 bases between. The CDR3 nucleotides are TGCGCCAGCAGCTTGGGCGTCTACGAGCAGTACTTC. Its translation: CASSLGVYEQYF.

J is TRBJ2-3 and V is TRBV4-1; 7 bases are a match to TRBD2. Trimming took 0 bases from V and 4 from J; bases not matched to a gene: 7. From germline, CDR1 is MGHRA and CDR2 YSYEKL. The CDR3 extends over 16 amino acids. As DNA, the CDR3 is TGCGCCAGCAGCCAAGACGTGCGTGGGGGGGCAGATACGCAGTATTTT. This gives the protein CASSQDVRGGADTQYF.

This chain links TRBV6-1 with TRBJ2-5, with 11 bases matching TRBD2. The J segment lost 5 bases and the V segment lost 2 bases, leaving 13 bases of the junction unmatched. The germline V gene encodes CDR1 MNHNS and CDR2 SASEGT. The CDR3 is 18 residues long. CDR3 in DNA: TGTGCCAGCAGTGAAATAGGAGTGGTAGCGGGAGGGAGGGAGACCCAGTACTTC. This encodes CASSEIGVVAGGRETQYF.

The chain uses TRBV6-1 and TRBJ1-1; tentative D call: TRBD1 (5 bases). The CDR3 is 14 amino acids. CDR1 is MNHNS, CDR2 SASEGT, per germline. Trimming stripped 6 bases from V and 1 base from J, with 12 bases between. The CDR3 reads CASRPQARNTEAFF. For the CDR3, the DNA is TGTGCCAGCAGACCACAGGCCCGGAACACTGAAGCTTTCTTT.

This sequence joins TRBV30 and TRBJ2-1, with 8 bases fitting TRBD2. The CDR3 loop spans 17 amino acids. V gave up 0 bases and J gave up 8 bases; unmatched junction bases: 15. Per germline, CDR1 GTSNPN and CDR2 SVGIG (reference sequence). The CDR3: CAWSVLSASGGWHEQFF. CDR3 in DNA: TGTGCCTGGAGTGTACTATCAGCCAGCGGGGGTTGGCATGAGCAGTTCTTC.

V and J are TRBV15 and TRBJ2-3; 8 nucleotides align to TRBD2. Germline loops: CDR1 LNHNV, CDR2 YYDKDF (reference sequence). Trimming at V came to 1 base and at J to 2 bases, leaving 8 bases not matched to a gene. The CDR3 consists of 17 residues. The CDR3 sequence is CATSRGGAGGLTDTQYF. The CDR3 DNA reads as TGTGCCACCAGCAGAGGTGGGGCGGGGGGCCTCACAGATACGCAGTATTTT.

This clone was recorded only once. The chain links TRBV6-1 to TRBJ2-3; D is perhaps TRBD2 (5 bases). The V and J ends lost 2 bases and 4 bases respectively, with 7 bases between them. The length of the CDR3 is 13 residues. Germline CDR1 MNHNS, CDR2 SASEGT. The CDR3 bases are TGTGCCAGCAGTGAATGGGGAGCAGATACGCAGTATTTT. This sequence encodes CASSEWGADTQYF.

This chain uses TRBV5-1 with TRBJ2-7, with D tentatively TRBD2 (7 bases). The CDR3 extends over 15 amino acids. Trimming pared 0 bases from V and 0 bases from J, leaving 10 bases between. The germline CDR1 and CDR2 sequences are SGHRS and YFSETQ. As DNA, the CDR3 is TGCGCCAGCAGCTTGGTGGCGGGGGCCTCCTACGAGCAGTACTTC. The encoded protein is CASSLVAGASYEQYF.

The chain has TRBV11-2 and TRBJ2-1, with no clear D. The CDR3 runs to 15 residues. Deletions cut 5 bases from V and 6 bases from J, with 17 bases between. Looked up from germline, CDR1 is SGHAT and CDR2 is FQNNGV. The CDR3 protein is CASSPNIEQCNEQFF. In nucleotides, the CDR3 is TGTGCCAGCAGCCCAAATATTGAACAGTGCAATGAGCAGTTCTTC.

The genes are TRBV28 and TRBJ2-7, with D uncertain. The CDR3 loop spans 13 amino acids. CDR1 MDHEN and CDR2 SYDVKM come from the germline V gene. V lost 1 base, J lost 3 bases, and 7 bases lay in between. The CDR3 sequence: CASSLSVLYEQYF. CDR3 bases: TGTGCCAGCAGTTTATCAGTTCTCTACGAGCAGTACTTC.

The CDR3 DNA follows: TGTGCCAGCAGTTCCGGCCGGGGATATAACTATGGCTACACCTTC. Translation: CASSSGRGYNYGYTF. V gene TRBV28 combines with J gene TRBJ1-2; D gene ambiguous. The CDR3 extends over 15 amino acids. V dropped 4 bases and J dropped 1 base, with 13 bases sitting between them. The germline CDR1 and CDR2 sequences are MDHEN and SYDVKM.

This clone turned up a few times. The chain's CDR3 is CASSLDINYGYTF. The CDR3 DNA reads as TGTGCCAGCAGCCTAGACATAAACTATGGCTACACCTTC. This rearrangement joins TRBV7-9 to TRBJ1-2; D remains unclear. CDR1 and CDR2 (germline): SEHNR, FQNEAQ (reference sequence). CDR3 length: 13 amino acids. The ends were cut back, 5 bases at V and 2 bases at J, with 9 bases in the middle. Based on the CDR3 plus reference TRBV7-9 and TRBJ1-2, the full variable domain is DTGVSQNPRHKITKRGQNVTFRCDPISEHNRLYWYRQTLGQGPEFLTYFQNEAQLEKSRLLSDRFSAERPKGSFSTLEIQRTEQGDSAMYLCASSLDINYGYTFGSGTRLTVV.

The chain uses TRBV28 and TRBJ2-4; D may be TRBD1 (5 bases). V was clipped by 6 bases and J by 3 bases, with 15 bases between them. The CDR3 is 15 amino acids. Germline-derived CDR1 and CDR2 are MDHEN and SYDVKM. CDR3 in amino acids: CASSASQAFKNIQYF. CDR3 nucleotide sequence: TGTGCCAGCAGCGCTTCACAGGCATTCAAAAACATTCAGTACTTC.

V gene TRBV19 combines with J gene TRBJ1-1; D unclear. CDR3 length equals 14 residues. V was clipped by 4 bases and J by 4 bases, with 13 bases between them. Looked up from germline, CDR1 is LNHDA and CDR2 is SQIVND (reference sequence). The CDR3 here is CASSTSGRGTEAFF. Written as DNA, the CDR3 is TGTGCCAGTAGTACGTCAGGCCGGGGCACTGAAGCTTTCTTT.

The V and J genes are TRBV19 and TRBJ1-2; D may be TRBD1 (5 bases). Deletions cut 5 bases from V and 4 bases from J, with 8 bases between. Germline loops: CDR1 LNHDA, CDR2 SQIVND (reference sequence). The CDR3 has 12 amino acids. CDR3 nucleotide sequence: TGTGCCAGTAGTGAGACAGTCTATGGCTACACCTTC. It translates to CASSETVYGYTF.